Presented here are 15 T cell receptor beta chains from one specimen sequenced in a study of blood T cells in healthy people across ages. The use of a sample-barcoded 5' primer and a J-beta primer mix characterized a second PCR of about 7 to 12 cycles. TCRdb called the 5' RACE reads again in MiXCR, with one record for every CDR3 protein. The sample lists some 1.5 million distinct CDR3 sequences, roughly 27% seen once, with roughly 8% in the top ten. Source material: blood. Every receptor here comes from a woman in her 30s in good health.

This clonotype was recorded a few times. This sequence joins TRBV12-3 or TRBV12-4 and TRBJ2-1; D uncertain. V was pared by 1 base and J by 12 bases, with 10 bases between. The CDR3 runs 12 residues. In DNA form, the CDR3 reads TGTGCCAGCAGTTTAGAGGCAGCCGGGCAGTTCTTC. It specifies CASSLEAAGQFF.

This clonotype was found many times. V is TRBV9 and J is TRBJ2-3; 8 positions agree with TRBD2. Trimming at V came to 3 bases and at J to 5 bases, leaving 14 bases not matched to a gene. Germline V CDR1 and CDR2: SGDLS, YYNGEE. The CDR3 runs to 17 residues. The DNA of the CDR3 is TGTGCCAGCAGCGCGTCCCCAGCTAGCGGGTCACGAGATACGCAGTATTTT. This translates into CASSASPASGSRDTQYF.

This clonotype occurred many times. V gene TRBV10-3 combines with J gene TRBJ2-3, with D unclear. Germline CDR1 and CDR2: ENHRY and SYGVKD. This CDR3 contains 14 residues. V gave up 6 bases and J gave up 4 bases, with 14 bases separating them. CDR3 sequence (DNA): TGTGCCATCAGGCCTGACGCTGACGCAGATACGCAGTATTTT. It is translated as CAIRPDADADTQYF.

This clonotype has more than one count but fewer than ten. CDR3 sequence reads: CSARDGGLGGNEQYF. The CDR3 region has the DNA TGCAGTGCTAGAGATGGGGGGCTCGGGGGGAACGAGCAGTACTTC. The rearrangement links TRBV20-1 to TRBJ2-7, with a tentative D call TRBD2 (7 bases). This CDR3 has 15 amino acids. The V end was cut by 0 bases, the J end by 5 bases, with 17 bases between. Germline CDR1 is DFQATT and CDR2 is SNEGSKA (reference sequence).

This clonotype was counted at least ten times. V usage is TRBV9 and J usage is TRBJ2-7; D gene unclear. V was cut by 1 base and J by 1 base, with 9 bases left in between. Germline lookup yields CDR1 SGDLS and CDR2 YYNGEE. The CDR3 covers 14 residues. CDR3 sequence reads: CASSVSGGSYEQYF. The CDR3 DNA is TGTGCCAGCAGCGTATCTGGCGGATCCTACGAGCAGTACTTC.

This clonotype appeared a few times. V usage is TRBV9 and J usage is TRBJ2-7; D uncertain. CDR1 is SGDLS and CDR2 is YYNGEE in the germline V gene. Trimming shortened V by 5 bases and J by 7 bases, and 13 bases separated the two germline ends. This CDR3 has 12 amino acids. The CDR3 loop reads CASSMPLGEQYF. CDR3 nucleotide sequence: TGTGCCAGCAGTATGCCTCTTGGGGAGCAGTACTTC. The whole variable domain, remainder taken from reference TRBV9 and TRBJ2-7, is DSGVTQTPKHLITATGQRVTLRCSPRSGDLSVYWYQQSLDQGLQFLIQYYNGEERAKGNILERFSAQQFPDLHSELNLSSLELGDSALYFCASSMPLGEQYFGPGTRLTVT.

The chain joins TRBV7-2 to TRBJ1-5; D uncertain. V was clipped by 3 bases and J by 7 bases, with 13 bases between them. There are 14 residues in the CDR3. The V gene's germline CDR1 is SGHTA and CDR2 FQGNSA. CDR3 coding DNA: TGTGCCAGCAGCTTCACCCGGGCGGAACAGCCCCAGCATTTT. Amino acids: CASSFTRAEQPQHF.

This clonotype was picked up many times. The chain carries TRBV4-3 and TRBJ2-6, with unresolved D. This CDR3 contains 15 residues. Between the trimmed V and J ends, which lost 1 base and 2 bases, there was a span of 6 bases. Per germline, CDR1 LGHNA and CDR2 YSLEER. CDR3 nucleotide sequence: TGCGCCAGCAGCCAAGCAGGTACTGGGGCCAACGTCCTGACTTTC. Its translation: CASSQAGTGANVLTF.

This chain links TRBV28 with TRBJ2-6; D is unclear. The V end was cut by 10 bases, the J end by 2 bases, with 12 bases between. Germline V CDR1 and CDR2: MDHEN, SYDVKM. There are 14 residues in the CDR3. This CDR3 is CATASYAGANVLTF. The CDR3 DNA sequence: TGTGCCACCGCCTCGTACGCTGGGGCCAACGTCCTGACTTTC.

The V and J genes are TRBV20-1 and TRBJ1-1; possible D gene TRBD1, 6 bases. Germline values: CDR1 DFQATT, CDR2 SNEGSKA (reference sequence). This CDR3 spans 12 amino acids. V was clipped by 6 bases and J by 3 bases, with 11 bases between them. CDR3 coding DNA: TGCAGTGCCCTGGACAGCGACACTGAAGCTTTCTTT. As protein: CSALDSDTEAFF.

A note on this clonotype: Its ends do not fully match the called genes, so a read error is possible. This chain joins TRBV20-1 and TRBJ1-4; TRBD1 matches 7 bases. Germline V gene sequence: CDR1 DFQATT, CDR2 SNEGSKA (reference sequence). The CDR3 length is 14 residues. Here the CDR3 reads CSAREGALGEKRFF. In nucleotides, the CDR3 is TGCAGTGCTAGGGAGGGGGCGCTCGGTGAAAAACGGTTTTTT.

The chain carries TRBV10-3 and TRBJ1-3; possible D gene TRBD1, 6 bases. The CDR3 loop spans 13 amino acids. Germline CDR1 ENHRY, CDR2 SYGVKD. V was shortened by 8 bases and J by 0 bases, with 8 bases between the two germline ends. CDR3 amino acids: CAIQGTSGNTIYF. Here the CDR3 DNA reads TGTGCCATCCAGGGGACCTCTGGAAACACCATATATTTT.

A note on this clonotype: This may be a read error: a much more frequent sequence differs by one nucleotide. This sequence joins TRBV25-1 and TRBJ1-6; a possible D gene is TRBD1 (6 bases). Per the germline V gene, CDR1 is MGHDK and CDR2 is SYGVNS. This CDR3 has 11 amino acids. Trimming removed 10 bases at V and 5 bases at J, with 6 bases between. This chain's CDR3 is CANRDNSPLHF. DNA for the CDR3: TGTGCCAACAGGGATAATTCACCCCTCCACTTT.

This clonotype has ten or more counts. The chain combines TRBV29-1 with TRBJ2-7; D is unresolved. Trimming left V 6 bases short and J 0 bases short, with 15 bases between. Germline V gene lookup returns CDR1 SQVTM and CDR2 ANQGSEA. This CDR3 is 14 amino acids long. The CDR3: CSVVPVFSSYEQYF. For the CDR3, the DNA is TGCAGCGTCGTTCCGGTCTTTAGCTCCTACGAGCAGTACTTC.

This clonotype was counted a single time. The V call is TRBV5-1, the J call TRBJ2-3; D is tentatively TRBD1 or TRBD2 (5 bases each). Between the trimmed V and J ends, which lost 5 bases and 6 bases, there was a span of 22 bases. CDR1 is SGHRS and CDR2 is YFSETQ in the germline V gene. The CDR3 runs to 16 residues. DNA of the CDR3: TGCGCCAGCAGTTACAAAGCCGGGACGGGGTGGGATACGCAGTATTTT. Residues: CASSYKAGTGWDTQYF.